A selection of T cell receptor beta chains follows, all from one sample in a study of human T cells and chemical hapten exposure. A single record per CDR3 protein comes from TCRdb applying MiXCR to the RACE reads. The sample includes 100,000 to 150,000 distinct CDR3 sequences, approximately 8.3% of them seen just once. The sample comprised whole blood. These receptors originate from a male donor in good health. Some clones in this sample may be carry-over from other donors' samples. Each CDR3 is given with its conserved first and last residue. The order of the fields is clone size, D gene, J gene, V gene, CDR3 DNA, CDR3 protein. The D gene is left open where the match is weak. Not every row has a clone size; where given, it reads once, few, many or a size class.

few	.	TRBJ2-7	TRBV6-5	TGTGCCAGCAGTTACTCGATAAAACAGGAGGGCGAGCAGTACTTC	CASSYSIKQEGEQYF
few	TRBD2	TRBJ2-1	TRBV24-1	TGTGCCACCAGTGATTCTTCGACTAGCGGGATAGTTTCCTACAATGAGCAGTTCTTC	CATSDSSTSGIVSYNEQFF
many	.	TRBJ1-1	TRBV18	TGTGCCAGCTCACCCCCCTTTTCTTTAGGGACTGAAGCTTTCTTT	CASSPPFSLGTEAFF
.	TRBD1	TRBJ2-7	TRBV12-3/TRBV12-4	TGTGCCAGCAGTTTCGTCAGGGGGCTAAAAGACGAGCAGTACTTC	CASSFVRGLKDEQYF
.	TRBD2	TRBJ2-5	TRBV20-1	TGCAGCGGAGGGGCGGGAGAGGAAGAGACCCAGTACTTC	CSGGAGEEETQYF
many	.	TRBJ1-6	TRBV20-1	TGCAGTGCGAGAGGTGGCTTTAATTCACCCCTCCACTTT	CSARGGFNSPLHF
few	TRBD2	TRBJ2-7	TRBV4-1	TGCGCCAGCAGCCAAGCACTAGCGGGAACATCCTACGAGCAGTACTTC	CASSQALAGTSYEQYF
.	TRBD2	TRBJ2-3	TRBV6-6	TGTGCCAGAAGTTCCCTAGCGGGAAGTGCAGATACGCAGTATTTT	CARSSLAGSADTQYF
many	.	TRBJ2-7	TRBV4-1	TGCGCCAGCAGCCAAGTGTGGGACGGACCCTACGAGCAGTACTTC	CASSQVWDGPYEQYF
.	TRBD1	TRBJ2-2	TRBV6-6	TGTGCCAGCAGCGTTCAAGGGACAGGGTACGGGGAGCTGTTTTTT	CASSVQGTGYGELFF
many	.	TRBJ1-1	TRBV2	TGTGCCAGCAGTCCACAGGGCGTCGGCACTGAAGCTTTCTTT	CASSPQGVGTEAFF
few	TRBD1	TRBJ1-2	TRBV14	TGTGCCAGCAGCCAAACCGGACAGGGAGCCTATGGCTACACCTTC	CASSQTGQGAYGYTF
many	.	TRBJ1-2	TRBV5-1	TGCGCCAGCAGCTTAGCGATGGGGGAAGATGGCTACACCTTC	CASSLAMGEDGYTF
.	.	TRBJ2-7	TRBV18	TGTGCCAGCTCACCACCCTCCGTAGGGGAGCAGTACTTC	CASSPPSVGEQYF
.	TRBD2	TRBJ2-1	TRBV4-1	TGCGCCAGCAGCCTGGGGACTATTTACAATGAGCAGTTCTTC	CASSLGTIYNEQFF
many	.	TRBJ2-7	TRBV12-3/TRBV12-4	TGTGCCAGCTCGCGGGACACATTATACGAGCAGTACTTC	CASSRDTLYEQYF
many	.	TRBJ2-2	TRBV29-1	TGCAGCGTTGAAAAGCAGTTGAACACCGGGGAGCTGTTTTTT	CSVEKQLNTGELFF
.	.	TRBJ1-4	TRBV20-1	TGCAGTGCTAGAGCGCGGGACTCAGCACGGGAAAAACTGTTTTTT	CSARARDSAREKLFF
.	TRBD2	TRBJ2-3	TRBV7-9	TGTGCCACTCGACTAGCGGGGGGCTCTGAAAGCACAGATACGCAGTATTTT	CATRLAGGSESTDTQYF
.	TRBD1	TRBJ2-4	TRBV7-9	TGTGCCAGCAGCTCAAAAAGCCGGGACAGTGCTGTTCAGTACTTC	CASSSKSRDSAVQYF